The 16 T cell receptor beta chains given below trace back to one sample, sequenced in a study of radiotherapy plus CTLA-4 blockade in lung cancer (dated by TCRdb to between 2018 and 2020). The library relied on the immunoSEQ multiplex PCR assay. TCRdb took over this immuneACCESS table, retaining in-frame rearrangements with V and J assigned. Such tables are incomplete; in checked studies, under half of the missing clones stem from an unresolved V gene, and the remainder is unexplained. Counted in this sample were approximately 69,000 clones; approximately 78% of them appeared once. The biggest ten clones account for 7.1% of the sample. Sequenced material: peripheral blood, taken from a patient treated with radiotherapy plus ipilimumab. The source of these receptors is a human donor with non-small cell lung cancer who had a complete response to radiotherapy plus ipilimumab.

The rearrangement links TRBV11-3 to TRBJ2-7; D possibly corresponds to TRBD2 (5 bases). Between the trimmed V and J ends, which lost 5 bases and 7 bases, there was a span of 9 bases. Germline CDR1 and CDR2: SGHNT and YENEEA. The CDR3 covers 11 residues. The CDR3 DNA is TGTGCCAGCAGCGTAAGAGGGGAGCAGTACGTC. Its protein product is CASSVRGEQYV.

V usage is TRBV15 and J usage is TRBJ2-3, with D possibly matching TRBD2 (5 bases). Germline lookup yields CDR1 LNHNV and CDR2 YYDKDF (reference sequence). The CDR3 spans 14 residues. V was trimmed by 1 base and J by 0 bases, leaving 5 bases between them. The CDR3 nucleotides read TGTGCCACCAGCAGAGGGAGGAGCACAGATACGCAGTATTTT. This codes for CATSRGRSTDTQYF.

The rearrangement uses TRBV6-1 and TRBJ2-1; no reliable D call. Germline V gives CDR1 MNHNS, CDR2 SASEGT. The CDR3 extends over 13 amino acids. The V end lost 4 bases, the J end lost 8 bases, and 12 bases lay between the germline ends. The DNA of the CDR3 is TGTGCCAGCAGTGCAACTCTAGGCTATGAGCAGTTCTTC. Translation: CASSATLGYEQFF.

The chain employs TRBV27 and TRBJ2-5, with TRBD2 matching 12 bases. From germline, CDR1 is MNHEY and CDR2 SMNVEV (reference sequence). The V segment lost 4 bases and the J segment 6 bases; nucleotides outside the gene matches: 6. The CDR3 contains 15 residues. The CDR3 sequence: CASSSLTSGRQTQYF. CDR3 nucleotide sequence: TGTGCCAGCAGTTCCCTGACTAGCGGGAGACAGACCCAGTACTTC.

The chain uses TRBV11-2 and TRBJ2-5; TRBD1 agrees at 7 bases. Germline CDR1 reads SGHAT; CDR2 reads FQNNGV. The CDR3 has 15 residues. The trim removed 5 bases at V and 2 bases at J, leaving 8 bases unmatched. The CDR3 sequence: CASSLTGTEQETQYF. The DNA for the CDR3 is TGTGCCAGCAGCCTTACAGGGACAGAACAAGAGACCCAGTACTTC.

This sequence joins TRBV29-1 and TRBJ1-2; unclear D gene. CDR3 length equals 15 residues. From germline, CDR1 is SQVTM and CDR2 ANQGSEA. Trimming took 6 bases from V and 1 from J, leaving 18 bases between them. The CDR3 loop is CSVGWGQDLNYGYTF. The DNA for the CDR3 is TGCAGCGTGGGGTGGGGTCAGGACCTTAACTATGGCTACACCTTC.

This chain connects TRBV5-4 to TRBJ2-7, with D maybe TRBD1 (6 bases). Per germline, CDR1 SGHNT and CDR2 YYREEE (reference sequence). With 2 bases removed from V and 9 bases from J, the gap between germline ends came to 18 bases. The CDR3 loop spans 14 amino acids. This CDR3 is CASSLPGQALGQYF. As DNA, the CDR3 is TGTGCCAGCAGCTTACCGGGACAAGCCTTAGGGCAGTACTTC.

Here the CDR3 DNA reads TGTGCCAGCAGTGGGGAGAGCACTGAAGCTTTCTTT. Translating gives CASSGESTEAFF. V gene TRBV28 combines with J gene TRBJ1-1, with D unresolved. This CDR3 region has 12 residues. Trimming cost V 5 bases and J 4 bases, with 8 bases left between them. From germline, CDR1 is MDHEN and CDR2 SYDVKM.

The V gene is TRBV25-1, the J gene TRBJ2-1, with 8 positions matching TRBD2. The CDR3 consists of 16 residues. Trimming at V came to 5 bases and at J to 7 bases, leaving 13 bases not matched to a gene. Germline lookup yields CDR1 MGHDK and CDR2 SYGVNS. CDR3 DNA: TGTGCCAGCAGTTCGGATCGATTAGCGGGAAGGAATGAGCAGTTCTTC. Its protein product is CASSSDRLAGRNEQFF.

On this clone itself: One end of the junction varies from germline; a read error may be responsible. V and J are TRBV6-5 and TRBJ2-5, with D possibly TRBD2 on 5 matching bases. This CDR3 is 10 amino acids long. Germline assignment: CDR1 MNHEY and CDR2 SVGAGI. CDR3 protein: CASMREIQYF. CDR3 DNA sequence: TGTGCCAGCATGAGGGAGATCCAGTACTTC.

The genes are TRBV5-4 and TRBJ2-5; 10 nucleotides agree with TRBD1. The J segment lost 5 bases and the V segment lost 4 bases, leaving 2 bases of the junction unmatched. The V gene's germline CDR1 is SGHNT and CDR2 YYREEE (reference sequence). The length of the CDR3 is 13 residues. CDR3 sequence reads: CASSRQGAETQYF. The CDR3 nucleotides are TGTGCCAGCAGCAGACAGGGGGCGGAGACCCAGTACTTC.

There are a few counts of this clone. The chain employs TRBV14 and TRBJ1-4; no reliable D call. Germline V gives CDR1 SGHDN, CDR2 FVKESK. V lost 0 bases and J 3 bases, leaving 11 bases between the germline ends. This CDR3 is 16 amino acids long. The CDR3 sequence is CASSQDSRPANEKLFF. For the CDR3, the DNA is TGTGCCAGCAGCCAAGATTCCAGACCAGCTAATGAAAAACTGTTTTTT.

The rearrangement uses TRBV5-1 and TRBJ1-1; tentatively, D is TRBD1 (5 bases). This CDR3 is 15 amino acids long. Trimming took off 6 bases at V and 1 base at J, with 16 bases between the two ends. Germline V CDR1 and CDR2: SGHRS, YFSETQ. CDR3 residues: CASTPPGLQNTEAFF. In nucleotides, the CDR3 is TGCGCCAGCACCCCACCGGGACTGCAGAACACTGAAGCTTTCTTT.

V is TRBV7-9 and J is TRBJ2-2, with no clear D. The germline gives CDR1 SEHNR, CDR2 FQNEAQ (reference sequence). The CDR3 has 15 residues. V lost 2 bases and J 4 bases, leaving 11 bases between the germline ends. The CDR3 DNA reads TGTGCCAGCAGCTTAACCCCGGGTAGCACCGGGGAGCTGTTTTTT. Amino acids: CASSLTPGSTGELFF. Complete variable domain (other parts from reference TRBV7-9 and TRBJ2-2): DTGVSQNPRHKITKRGQNVTFRCDPISEHNRLYWYRQTLGQGPEFLTYFQNEAQLEKSRLLSDRFSAERPKGSFSTLEIQRTEQGDSAMYLCASSLTPGSTGELFFGEGSRLTVL.

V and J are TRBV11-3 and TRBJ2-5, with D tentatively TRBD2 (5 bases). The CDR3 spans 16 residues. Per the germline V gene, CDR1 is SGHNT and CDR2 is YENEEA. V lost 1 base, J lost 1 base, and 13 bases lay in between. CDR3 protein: CASSLGIGGLQETQYF. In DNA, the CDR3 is TGTGCCAGCAGCTTAGGAATTGGAGGACTCCAAGAGACCCAGTACTTC.

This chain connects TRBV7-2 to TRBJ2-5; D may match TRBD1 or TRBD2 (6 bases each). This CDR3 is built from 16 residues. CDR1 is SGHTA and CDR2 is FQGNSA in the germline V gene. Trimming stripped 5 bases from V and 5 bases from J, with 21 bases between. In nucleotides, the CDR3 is TGTGCCAGCAGCCCCCAGAGAGGGGGGCCGAGGGAGACCCAGTACTTC. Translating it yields CASSPQRGGPRETQYF.